This T cell receptor beta chain was documented in a study of T cells in Graves' hyperthyroidism and ophthalmopathy. The study excluded patients with uncontrolled infection, other autoimmune disease, pregnancy or lactation. CDR3 length: 14 amino acids. With 4 bases clipped from V and 4 bases from J, the junction kept 6 bases outside the gene matches. Germline V gene lookup returns CDR1 MNHEY and CDR2 SVGEGT. This clonotype has at least ten counts. It was RNA transcripts that yielded the amplified TCR beta CDR3 regions. The HTBI primer set was used in a first-round RT-PCR of the TCR CDR3. MiXCR was run by TCRdb on the multiplex PCR reads, yielding one entry per CDR3 protein. This repertoire shows hundreds of thousands of distinct CDR3 sequences, roughly 14% found once; its top ten account for 4% to 5.5%.

The clonotype comes from a woman between 35 and 50 years old with Graves' ophthalmopathy. This chain connects TRBV6-2 or TRBV6-3 to TRBJ2-7; TRBD1 matches 8 bases. The sequenced sample consisted of blood. The CDR3 is CASSSSGGFYEQYF. The CDR3 coding sequence is TGTGCCAGCAGTTCCTCAGGGGGCTTTTACGAGCAGTACTTC.